The rows below give T cell receptor beta chains drawn from one sample of a study of blood T cell repertoires in COVID-19. Assay: immunoSEQ multiplex PCR; the TCRdb copy retains only in-frame clones and omits some. The data show a few hundred thousand clones, over 75% seen once. The material sequenced was PBMCs or T cells enriched from blood (not recorded which). The receptors here all came from a man aged 30 to 45 in a cohort exposed to, infected with or recovered from COVID-19 (not recorded which). The CDR3 runs from the conserved cysteine through the conserved F or W. The D gene is left open where the match is weak. Clone size is stated in some rows and not others, as once, few, many or a class when expanded.

abundance: .; v_gene: TRBV7-6; d_gene: .; j_gene: TRBJ1-6; CDR3aa: CASSLAVGRGGNSPLHF; CDR3nt: TGTGCCAGCAGCTTAGCGGTTGGTAGGGGAGGTAATTCACCCCTCCACTTT
abundance: .; v_gene: TRBV7-2; d_gene: TRBD1; j_gene: TRBJ1-2; CDR3aa: CASSYPSVGQATYGYTF; CDR3nt: TGTGCCAGCAGCTACCCCAGCGTGGGACAGGCGACCTATGGCTACACCTTC
abundance: few; v_gene: TRBV7-6; d_gene: .; j_gene: TRBJ2-6; CDR3aa: CASSLTPSGTSLSGANVLTF; CDR3nt: TGTGCCAGCAGCTTAACCCCGTCGGGGACATCCCTCTCTGGGGCCAACGTCCTGACTTTC
abundance: .; v_gene: TRBV5-1; d_gene: TRBD2; j_gene: TRBJ2-1; CDR3aa: CASSLAPLGTSGRLYEQFF; CDR3nt: TGCGCCAGCAGCTTGGCACCCCTTGGGACTAGCGGGAGGCTATATGAGCAGTTCTTC
abundance: .; v_gene: TRBV7-9; d_gene: .; j_gene: TRBJ1-2; CDR3aa: CASSPSRYGYTF; CDR3nt: TGTGCCAGCAGCCCAAGCCGGTATGGCTACACCTTC
abundance: .; v_gene: TRBV7-2; d_gene: TRBD2; j_gene: TRBJ2-2; CDR3aa: CASIEGLAGALTGELFF; CDR3nt: TGTGCCAGCATCGAGGGACTAGCGGGAGCTCTGACCGGGGAGCTGTTTTTT
abundance: once; v_gene: TRBV13; d_gene: .; j_gene: TRBJ1-2; CDR3aa: CASSSLLAGLNYGYTF; CDR3nt: TGTGCCAGCAGCTCTTTATTAGCGGGACTGAACTATGGCTACACCTTC
abundance: .; v_gene: TRBV11-2; d_gene: TRBD2; j_gene: TRBJ2-1; CDR3aa: CASSLGPGLAEREGDEQFF; CDR3nt: TGTGCCAGCAGCTTAGGTCCGGGACTAGCGGAACGAGAGGGGGATGAGCAGTTCTTC
abundance: once; v_gene: TRBV9; d_gene: .; j_gene: TRBJ1-4; CDR3aa: CASSVVRGRNEKLFF; CDR3nt: TGTGCCAGCAGCGTAGTGCGGGGGAGAAATGAAAAACTGTTTTTT
abundance: .; v_gene: TRBV2; d_gene: .; j_gene: TRBJ1-3; CDR3aa: CASSDVAVGNTIYF; CDR3nt: TGTGCCAGCAGTGATGTAGCAGTGGGAAACACCATATATTTT
abundance: .; v_gene: TRBV9; d_gene: TRBD2; j_gene: TRBJ2-2; CDR3aa: CASSVEAGGPGGELFF; CDR3nt: TGTGCCAGCAGCGTAGAAGCGGGAGGGCCGGGAGGGGAGCTGTTTTTT
abundance: .; v_gene: TRBV15; d_gene: .; j_gene: TRBJ1-3; CDR3aa: CATSRDRDPGNTIYF; CDR3nt: TGTGCCACCAGCAGAGACCGTGATCCTGGCAACACCATATATTTT
abundance: .; v_gene: TRBV12-2; d_gene: .; j_gene: TRBJ1-6; CDR3aa: CASRPRDRTNSPLHF; CDR3nt: TGTGCAAGTCGCCCCCGGGACAGAACCAATTCACCCCTCCACTTT
abundance: .; v_gene: TRBV18; d_gene: TRBD2; j_gene: TRBJ2-5; CDR3aa: CASSPPRGGKETQYF; CDR3nt: TGTGCCAGCTCACCACCCCGGGGGGGGAAGGAGACCCAGTACTTC
abundance: .; v_gene: TRBV19; d_gene: .; j_gene: TRBJ1-1; CDR3aa: CASSMAEAAQAFF; CDR3nt: TGTGCCAGTAGTATGGCTGAAGCGGCTCAAGCTTTCTTT
abundance: .; v_gene: TRBV5-1; d_gene: TRBD2; j_gene: TRBJ2-7; CDR3aa: CASSPGRREGQVEQYF; CDR3nt: TGCGCCAGCAGCCCCGGTAGGCGGGAGGGTCAAGTTGAGCAGTACTTC
abundance: .; v_gene: TRBV28; d_gene: TRBD1; j_gene: TRBJ2-6; CDR3aa: CASSLIGGYSFSGANVLTF; CDR3nt: TGTGCCAGCAGTTTAATAGGGGGCTATAGTTTTTCTGGGGCCAACGTCCTGACTTTC
abundance: .; v_gene: TRBV5-1; d_gene: .; j_gene: TRBJ1-1; CDR3aa: CASSPLRGFEAFF; CDR3nt: TGCGCCAGCAGCCCCCTTAGGGGGTTTGAAGCTTTCTTT
abundance: few; v_gene: TRBV2; d_gene: .; j_gene: TRBJ2-4; CDR3aa: CASSPLPGIGNIQYF; CDR3nt: TGTGCCAGCAGTCCTCTGCCGGGAATTGGAAACATTCAGTACTTC
abundance: .; v_gene: TRBV27; d_gene: TRBD1; j_gene: TRBJ2-1; CDR3aa: CASSLMDRAGVEEQFF; CDR3nt: TGTGCCAGCAGTTTAATGGACAGGGCTGGGGTAGAGGAGCAGTTCTTC
abundance: few; v_gene: TRBV7-6; d_gene: .; j_gene: TRBJ2-2; CDR3aa: CASSPWGGNTGELFF; CDR3nt: TGTGCCAGCAGCCCGTGGGGAGGGAACACCGGGGAGCTGTTTTTT
abundance: .; v_gene: TRBV7-9; d_gene: .; j_gene: TRBJ1-1; CDR3aa: CASSLGGLNTEAFF; CDR3nt: TGTGCCAGCAGCTTAGGTGGCTTGAACACTGAAGCTTTCTTT
abundance: .; v_gene: TRBV4-1; d_gene: .; j_gene: TRBJ2-7; CDR3aa: CASSQLYRRSSNYEQYF; CDR3nt: TGCGCCAGCAGCCAACTTTACCGACGGAGCAGTAACTACGAGCAGTACTTC
abundance: .; v_gene: TRBV13; d_gene: TRBD1; j_gene: TRBJ2-2; CDR3aa: CASSFPTGGSGELFF; CDR3nt: TGTGCCAGCAGCTTCCCGACAGGGGGTTCCGGGGAGCTGTTTTTT
abundance: .; v_gene: TRBV27; d_gene: TRBD1; j_gene: TRBJ1-1; CDR3aa: CASRTRTGGVQAFF; CDR3nt: TGTGCCAGCAGGACAAGGACAGGGGGCGTTCAAGCTTTCTTT
abundance: once; v_gene: TRBV9; d_gene: TRBD1; j_gene: TRBJ1-2; CDR3aa: CASSGRQGNEGYTF; CDR3nt: TGTGCCAGCAGCGGGAGACAGGGGAATGAGGGCTACACCTTC
abundance: .; v_gene: TRBV9; d_gene: TRBD2; j_gene: TRBJ2-1; CDR3aa: CASSVDPPSGIINEQFF; CDR3nt: TGTGCCAGCAGCGTAGATCCCCCTAGCGGTATCATCAATGAGCAGTTCTTC